A single sample gave rise to the 26 T cell receptor beta chains below, sequenced in a study of Ad26.COV2.S vaccination and SARS-CoV-2 variants. TCRdb's copy holds only in-frame clones and misses some; the assay was immunoSEQ multiplex PCR. This sample has fewer than 800,000 clones; around 89% occur once, and the top ten carry nearly 1.5%. Stated treatment: about 20 received Ad26.COV2.S at low or high dose, single or two shots; roughly five received placebo; per-sample allocation not given. All samples were drawn on day 63, counting from the first vaccine or placebo injection. The sample was peripheral blood, taken in a trial of Ad26.COV2.S vaccine versus placebo. The receptors originated from a person aged 18 to 65 who received the Ad26.COV2.S COVID-19 vaccine or a placebo.

As concerns this clone: This sample includes further DNA sequences coding for the same CDR3. V is TRBV25-1 and J is TRBJ2-1; tentatively, D is TRBD2 (5 bases). V shed 3 bases and J shed 1 base, with 7 bases lying between them. The CDR3 spans 14 residues. Germline CDR1 and CDR2: MGHDK and SYGVNS. The CDR3 region has the DNA TGTGCCAGCAGTGATCCGGGATCCTACAATGAGCAGTTCTTC. This codes for CASSDPGSYNEQFF.

The chain recombines TRBV29-1 with TRBJ2-1; D ambiguous. The germline V gene has CDR1 SQVTM and CDR2 ANQGSEA. V lost 6 bases, J lost 0 bases, and 3 bases lay in between. This CDR3 contains 11 residues. This CDR3 reads CSVRSYNEQFF. The CDR3 nucleotides read TGCAGCGTCCGCTCCTACAATGAGCAGTTCTTC.

The chain has TRBV3-1 (or the pseudogene TRBV3-2) and TRBJ1-3; D remains ambiguous. Trimming took 6 bases from V and 0 from J, leaving 9 bases between them. Germline V gene sequence: CDR1 LGHDT, CDR2 YNNKEL (reference sequence). This CDR3 spans 14 amino acids. DNA of the CDR3: TGTGCCAGCAGTCCGATATACTCTGGAAACACCATATATTTT. Amino acids: CASSPIYSGNTIYF.

In its sample, this clone was seen once. In DNA form, the CDR3 reads TGTGCCAGCAGTTACTCGGGGGCCCCGAATCATGCCCAGCATTTT. Translation gives CASSYSGAPNHAQHF. The chain joins TRBV6-2 or TRBV6-3 to TRBJ1-5, with a possible D match to TRBD1 (6 bases). The CDR3 has 15 residues. The germline gives CDR1 MNHEY, CDR2 SVGEGT. The V end was cut by 0 bases, the J end by 11 bases, with 17 bases between.

The genes are TRBV12-5 and TRBJ1-4; D remains ambiguous. The CDR3 totals 15 residues. V gave up 6 bases and J gave up 7 bases, with 18 bases separating them. Germline assignment: CDR1 LGHNT and CDR2 FRNRAP. The CDR3 is CASGTEGRRIEKLFF. The CDR3 DNA is TGTGCTAGTGGGACGGAGGGCCGCCGGATTGAAAAACTGTTTTTT.

The chain combines TRBV7-2 with TRBJ2-7; 7 bases align to TRBD1. The V segment lost 2 bases and the J segment 3 bases; nucleotides outside the gene matches: 4. Germline V gene sequence: CDR1 SGHTA, CDR2 FQGNSA. The CDR3 covers 14 residues. The CDR3 nucleotides read TGTGCCAGCAGCTTAACTCCAGGGGGCTACGAGCAGTACTTC. This translates into CASSLTPGGYEQYF.

This rearrangement joins TRBV18 to TRBJ2-2; 12 positions agree with TRBD2. This CDR3 spans 18 amino acids. The V gene end was trimmed by 2 bases and the J gene end by 6 bases; junction bases not matched to a gene: 10. Germline CDR1 reads KGHSH; CDR2 reads LQKENI. CDR3 sequence reads: CASSPMQLAGGRAGELFF. DNA for the CDR3: TGTGCCAGCTCACCAATGCAACTAGCGGGAGGCCGGGCCGGGGAGCTGTTTTTT.

This chain joins TRBV2 and TRBJ2-1; the match to TRBD2 covers 9 bases. The germline V gene encodes CDR1 SNHLY and CDR2 FYNNEI. CDR3 length equals 15 residues. Unmatched junction bases numbered 8, after V lost 1 base and J lost 10 bases. CDR3 coding DNA: TGTGCCAGCAGTGAAGAGGGCGGGGGGGCCCGAGAGCAGTTCTTC. Amino acids: CASSEEGGGAREQFF.

This clone was seen more than once but under ten times. The chain joins TRBV3-1 (or the pseudogene TRBV3-2) to TRBJ1-1, with D perhaps matching TRBD1 (6 bases). Germline V gene lookup returns CDR1 LGHDT and CDR2 YNNKEL (reference sequence). Trimming cost V 4 bases and J 4 bases, with 10 bases left between them. This CDR3 contains 13 residues. CDR3 sequence reads: CASSPGGSTEAFF. The CDR3 region has the DNA TGTGCCAGCAGCCCGGGGGGCTCCACTGAAGCTTTCTTT.

The chain uses TRBV19 and TRBJ2-2; 15 bases map to TRBD2. The CDR3 sequence is 18 residues long. Germline assignment: CDR1 LNHDA and CDR2 SQIVND (reference sequence). With V trimmed by 4 bases and J by 6 bases, 9 bases remained unmatched. In DNA form, the CDR3 reads TGTGCCAGTAGTACCCCCGGGACTAGCGGGAGGTGGGCCGGGGAGCTGTTTTTT. This sequence encodes CASSTPGTSGRWAGELFF.

This chain connects TRBV5-1 to TRBJ2-5; D is possibly TRBD2 (6 bases). V lost 3 bases and J 0 bases, leaving 9 bases between the germline ends. Germline V gene lookup returns CDR1 SGHRS and CDR2 YFSETQ. The CDR3 sequence is 14 residues long. The CDR3 spells CASSSGVNQETQYF. DNA of the CDR3: TGCGCCAGCAGCTCGGGAGTGAACCAAGAGACCCAGTACTTC.

This clone was recorded once. Other DNA sequences from this sample encode an identical CDR3 as well. This chain connects TRBV3-1 (or the pseudogene TRBV3-2) to TRBJ2-5; the match to TRBD2 covers 8 bases. J lost 5 bases, V lost 1 base, and 3 bases had no gene match. The CDR3 is 14 amino acids. Germline-derived CDR1 and CDR2 are LGHDT and YNNKEL (reference sequence). The CDR3 bases are TGTGCCAGCAGCCAAGCGGGGGGGCGGGAGACCCAGTACTTC. It specifies CASSQAGGRETQYF.

This chain links TRBV21-1 with TRBJ2-2; the table's D gene call, TRBD2, was not cross checked with the DNA. TRBV21-1 is classified as a pseudogene. CDR3 length: 16 residues. CDR3 DNA sequence: TGTGCCAGCAGCGCGAAACGGGAGATGGCGGGCGGGGAGCTGTTTTTT. This encodes CASSAKREMAGGELFF.

The rearrangement links TRBV5-1 to TRBJ2-7, with no clear D. Trimming stripped 3 bases from V and 9 bases from J, with 16 bases between. The CDR3 loop spans 13 amino acids. Looked up from germline, CDR1 is SGHRS and CDR2 is YFSETQ. CDR3 region: CASSSESGTRQYF. CDR3 nucleotides: TGCGCCAGCAGCTCGGAGTCCGGCACGAGGCAGTACTTC. The full variable domain, completed using reference TRBV5-1 and TRBJ2-7, is KAGVTQTPRYLIKTRGQQVTLSCSPISGHRSVSWYQQTPGQGLQFLFEYFSETQRNKGNFPGRFSGRQFSNSRSEMNVSTLELGDSALYLCASSSESGTRQYFGPGTRLTVT.

This clone was recorded a few times. Different DNA sequences within this sample yield the same CDR3. V and J are TRBV12-3 or TRBV12-4 and TRBJ1-5; D not certain. The CDR3 consists of 13 residues. The germline V and J ends were trimmed by 4 bases and 0 bases, with 4 bases remaining between them. CDR3 sequence: CASSSDSNQPQHF. In DNA, the CDR3 is TGTGCCAGCAGTTCCGATAGCAATCAGCCCCAGCATTTT.

The chain carries TRBV12-5 and TRBJ1-1, with D possibly TRBD1 on 5 matching bases. Germline V gene data show CDR1 as LGHNT and CDR2 as FRNRAP. Trimming shortened V by 6 bases and J by 1 base, and 15 bases separated the two germline ends. The CDR3 sequence is 15 residues long. CDR3 loop: CASGRQWGGNTEAFF. CDR3 bases: TGTGCTAGTGGACGTCAGTGGGGGGGGAACACTGAAGCTTTCTTT. The variable domain in full, completed from reference TRBV12-5 and TRBJ1-1, reads DARVTQTPRHKVTEMGQEVTMRCQPILGHNTVFWYRQTMMQGLELLAYFRNRAPLDDSGMPKDRFSAEMPDATLATLKIQPSEPRDSAVYFCASGRQWGGNTEAFFGQGTRLTVV.

The rearrangement joins TRBV7-9 to TRBJ1-2, with D possibly matching TRBD1 (6 bases). Germline V gene lookup returns CDR1 SEHNR and CDR2 FQNEAQ (reference sequence). This CDR3 has 13 amino acids. V was shortened by 5 bases and J by 6 bases, with 13 bases between the two germline ends. CDR3 sequence (DNA): TGTGCCAGCAGCCCTCAGGGGAGCCATGGCTACACCTTC. This codes for CASSPQGSHGYTF.

The chain has TRBV7-2 and TRBJ1-1, with D maybe TRBD1 (5 bases). Per the germline V gene, CDR1 is SGHTA and CDR2 is FQGNSA. Trimming took off 5 bases at V and 1 base at J, with 17 bases between the two ends. This CDR3 is 16 amino acids long. The CDR3 is CASSPQRVRGNTEAFF. The CDR3 bases are TGTGCCAGCAGCCCACAGAGGGTTAGGGGGAACACTGAAGCTTTCTTT.

This rearrangement joins TRBV7-9 to TRBJ1-1; D remains unclear. Germline CDR1 reads SEHNR; CDR2 reads FQNEAQ (reference sequence). V lost 5 bases, J lost 4 bases, and 17 bases lay in between. CDR3 size: 15 residues. For the CDR3, the DNA is TGTGCCAGCAGCCTAGGACCCCCGGGCGTCACTGAAGCTTTCTTT. Protein product: CASSLGPPGVTEAFF.

The chain is built from TRBV11-2 and TRBJ2-1; D possibly uses TRBD1 or TRBD2 (5 bases each). Trimming removed 4 bases from V and 4 bases from J, with 14 bases in between. The germline CDR1 and CDR2 sequences are SGHAT and FQNNGV. This CDR3 has 15 residues. CDR3 coding DNA: TGTGCCAGCAGCTCCGCCGGGACCAATTACAATGAGCAGTTCTTC. Encoded protein: CASSSAGTNYNEQFF.

The V call is TRBV19, the J call TRBJ1-1; 8 bases are shared with TRBD1. Germline V gives CDR1 LNHDA, CDR2 SQIVND (reference sequence). V was pared by 2 bases and J by 0 bases, with 8 bases of the junction left unmatched. CDR3 length: 17 residues. CDR3 sequence reads: CASSITGGGHMNTEAFF. DNA of the CDR3: TGTGCCAGTAGTATAACAGGGGGAGGTCACATGAACACTGAAGCTTTCTTT.

This chain joins TRBV28 and TRBJ2-3; the D gene is possibly TRBD2 (6 bases). Germline V lookup: CDR1 MDHEN, CDR2 SYDVKM. V lost 7 bases, J lost 0 bases, and 14 bases lay in between. The CDR3 covers 15 residues. CDR3 nucleotide sequence: TGTGCCAGCATGGACTACAGAACTAGCACAGATACGCAGTATTTT. Protein product: CASMDYRTSTDTQYF. Looking up the rest from reference TRBV28 and TRBJ2-3 gives the full variable domain: DVKVTQSSRYLVKRTGEKVFLECVQDMDHENMFWYRQDPGLGLRLIYFSYDVKMKEKGDIPEGYSVSREKKERFSLILESASTNQTSMYLCASMDYRTSTDTQYFGPGTRLTVL.

The chain couples TRBV27 to TRBJ2-1, with D uncertain. V was cut by 5 bases and J by 7 bases, with 9 bases left in between. Germline-derived CDR1 and CDR2 are MNHEY and SMNVEV (reference sequence). The CDR3 is 12 amino acids. The CDR3 is CASSLRANEQFF. CDR3 DNA: TGTGCCAGCAGTCTCCGTGCTAATGAGCAGTTCTTC.

This rearrangement joins TRBV7-3 to TRBJ2-1; the D is unclear. The germline V and J ends were trimmed by 4 bases and 6 bases, with 13 bases remaining between them. Per the germline V gene, CDR1 is SGHTA and CDR2 is FQGTGA. The CDR3 covers 14 residues. CDR3 region: CASSSPVGSNEQFF. The CDR3 DNA sequence: TGTGCCAGCAGCTCTCCAGTGGGGTCCAATGAGCAGTTCTTC.

The V and J genes are TRBV11-2 and TRBJ1-5, with D unclear. Germline-derived CDR1 and CDR2 are SGHAT and FQNNGV. This CDR3 has 16 residues. V was shortened by 5 bases and J by 2 bases, with 16 bases between the two germline ends. CDR3 DNA sequence: TGTGCCAGCAGCCTTAGAGAGGAGGGCCGCAATCAGCCCCAGCATTTT. Its protein is CASSLREEGRNQPQHF.

The J gene is TRBJ2-2, the V gene TRBV5-1; 9 nucleotides match TRBD1. CDR1 and CDR2 from the germline V gene are SGHRS and YFSETQ. J was trimmed by 4 bases and V by 0 bases; bases with no gene match: 7. The CDR3 loop spans 17 amino acids. The CDR3 region has the DNA TGCGCCAGCAGCTTGGCCTCCGGGACAGGGTTCACCGGGGAGCTGTTTTTT. It is translated as CASSLASGTGFTGELFF.